The clone carrying this TCR beta chain was seen once. This entry comes from a study of T cell changes during pregnancy in multiple sclerosis. Using immunoSEQ multiplex PCR, the repertoire was profiled, and TCRdb retains in-frame clones only, with some absent. This table holds some 66,000 clones, about 91% found once. Germline V gene sequence: CDR1 SQVTM, CDR2 ANQGSEA. The CDR3 is 14 amino acids. V was shortened by 1 base and J by 6 bases, with 14 bases between the two germline ends. The sequenced sample was CD8+ T cells from peripheral blood mononuclear cells, obtained before pregnancy. The receptor was derived from a female donor with multiple sclerosis, enrolled in a pregnancy study. The chain combines TRBV29-1 with TRBJ2-3; D possibly corresponds to TRBD1 (5 bases). In nucleotides, the CDR3 is TGCAGCGTTGAAGGGGGCTTAGTCCCGGATACGCAGTATTTT. Translating gives CSVEGGLVPDTQYF.